This TCR beta chain was observed in a study of cytomegalovirus exposure and HLA in healthy donors. PCR was performed using 60 Vbeta and 13 Jbeta primers. The table came from immunoSEQ multiplex PCR; TCRdb's copy has only in-frame clones and leaves some out. The repertoire holds approximately 140,000 clones, with roughly 81% as singletons. CDR3 length: 14 residues. The V gene's germline CDR1 is SGHTA and CDR2 FQGTGA. V was clipped by 2 bases and J by 1 base, with 8 bases between them. Input material: PBMCs. The J gene is TRBJ1-1, the V gene TRBV7-3; D call uncertain. This sequence was found in a female donor in good health and CMV-seronegative. This CDR3 reads CASSLGERNTEAFF. DNA for the CDR3: TGTGCCAGCAGCTTAGGAGAAAGGAACACTGAAGCTTTCTTT.